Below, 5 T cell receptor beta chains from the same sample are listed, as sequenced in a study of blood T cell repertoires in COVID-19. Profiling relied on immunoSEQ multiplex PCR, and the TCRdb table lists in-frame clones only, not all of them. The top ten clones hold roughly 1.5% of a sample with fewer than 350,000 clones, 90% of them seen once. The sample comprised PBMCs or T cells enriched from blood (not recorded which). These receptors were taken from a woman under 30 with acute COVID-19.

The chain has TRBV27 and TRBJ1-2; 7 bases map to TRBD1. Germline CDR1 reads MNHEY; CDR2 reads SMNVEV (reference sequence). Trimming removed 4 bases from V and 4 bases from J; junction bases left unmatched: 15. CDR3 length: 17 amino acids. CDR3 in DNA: TGTGCCAGCAGTTCCACAGGGGTGCCGCAGGGTGGCTATGGCTACACCTTC. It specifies CASSSTGVPQGGYGYTF.

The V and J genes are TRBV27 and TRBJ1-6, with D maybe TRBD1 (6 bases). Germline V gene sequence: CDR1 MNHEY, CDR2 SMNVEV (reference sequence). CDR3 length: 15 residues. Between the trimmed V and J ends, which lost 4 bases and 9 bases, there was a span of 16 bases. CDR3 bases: TGTGCCAGCAGTTCCAACAGGGATTCTCTTTCACCCCTCCACTTT. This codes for CASSSNRDSLSPLHF.

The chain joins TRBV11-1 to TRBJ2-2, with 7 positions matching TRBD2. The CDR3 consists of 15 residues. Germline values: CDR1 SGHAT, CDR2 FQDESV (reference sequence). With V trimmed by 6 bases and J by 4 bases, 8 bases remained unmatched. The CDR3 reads CASRSQGGPTGELFF. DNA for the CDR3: TGTGCCAGCAGATCCCAGGGAGGGCCCACCGGGGAGCTGTTTTTT. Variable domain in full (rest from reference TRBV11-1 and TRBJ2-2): EAEVAQSPRYKITEKSQAVAFWCDPISGHATLYWYRQILGQGPELLVQFQDESVVDDSQLPKDRFSAERLKGVDSTLKIQPAELGDSAMYLCASRSQGGPTGELFFGEGSRLTVL.

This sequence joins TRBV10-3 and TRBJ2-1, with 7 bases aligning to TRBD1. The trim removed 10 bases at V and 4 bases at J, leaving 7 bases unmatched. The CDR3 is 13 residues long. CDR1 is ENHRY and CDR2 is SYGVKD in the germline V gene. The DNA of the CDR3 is TGTGCCACCAGAGACAGGGTGTACAATGAGCAGTTCTTC. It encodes CATRDRVYNEQFF.

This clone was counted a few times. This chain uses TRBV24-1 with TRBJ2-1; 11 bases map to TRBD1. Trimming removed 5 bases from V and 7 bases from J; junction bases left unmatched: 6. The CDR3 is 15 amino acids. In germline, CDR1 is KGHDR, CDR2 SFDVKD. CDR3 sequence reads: CATSATGQGENEQFF. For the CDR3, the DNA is TGTGCCACCAGTGCAACGGGACAGGGGGAGAATGAGCAGTTCTTC.